The 30 T cell receptor beta chains below were found in one sample sequenced in a study of T cell responses to AZD1222 COVID-19 vaccine. The assay was immunoSEQ multiplex PCR, and TCRdb's table has in-frame clones only and misses some. Among some 130,000 clones, about nine tenths were seen once, and the ten largest hold roughly 6%. This specimen was peripheral blood, taken on day 0 of AZD1222 vaccination. The source is an adult in good health.

The chain recombines TRBV6-6 with TRBJ1-5; 12 nucleotides agree with TRBD1. CDR1 MNHNY and CDR2 SVGAGI come from the germline V gene (reference sequence). The CDR3 loop spans 19 amino acids. V lost 5 bases, J lost 1 base, and 12 bases stayed unmatched. As DNA, the CDR3 is TGTGCCAGCAGTCACCCGGGACAGGGGGCTTGGTTGAGCAATCAGCCCCAGCATTTT. Protein: CASSHPGQGAWLSNQPQHF.

This clone was detected only once. CDR3: CANLGRNTEAFF. The CDR3 DNA reads as TGTGCCAACCTAGGAAGAAACACTGAAGCTTTCTTT. The gene calls are TRBV2 and TRBJ1-1; no clear D. The CDR3 has 12 amino acids. Germline values: CDR1 SNHLY, CDR2 FYNNEI. Trimming removed 10 bases at V and 2 bases at J, with 11 bases between.

This chain uses TRBV12-5 with TRBJ2-7; D is uncertain. CDR1 is LGHNT, CDR2 FRNRAP, per germline. The CDR3 sequence is 15 residues long. The ends were cut back, 7 bases at V and 0 bases at J, with 16 bases in the middle. CDR3 region: CASASAAESSYEQYF. The CDR3 DNA sequence: TGTGCTAGTGCTTCCGCCGCGGAAAGCTCCTACGAGCAGTACTTC.

This clone was detected once. The genes are TRBV4-1 and TRBJ2-7; perhaps D is TRBD1 or TRBD2 (5 bases each). The CDR3 contains 14 residues. Trimming removed 4 bases at V and 0 bases at J, with 10 bases between. Germline V gene lookup returns CDR1 MGHRA and CDR2 YSYEKL. The CDR3 DNA reads TGCGCCAGCAGCCCCGGGGCACGCTCCTACGAGCAGTACTTC. As protein: CASSPGARSYEQYF.

The J gene is TRBJ2-5, the V gene TRBV29-1; possibly TRBD1 or TRBD2 for D (5 bases each). The V and J ends lost 6 bases and 5 bases respectively, with 10 bases between them. Germline CDR1 reads SQVTM; CDR2 reads ANQGSEA. CDR3 size: 11 residues. The CDR3 loop is CSVVGEETQYF. In DNA, the CDR3 is TGCAGCGTCGTAGGGGAGGAGACCCAGTACTTC.

The chain joins TRBV7-8 to TRBJ2-1, with D perhaps matching TRBD1 or TRBD2 (5 bases each). Deletions cut 1 base from V and 6 bases from J, with 19 bases between. Germline V gives CDR1 SGHVS, CDR2 FQNEAQ. This CDR3 comprises 17 residues. CDR3 region: CASSLVSDTTEGNEQFF. For the CDR3, the DNA is TGTGCCAGCAGCTTAGTATCGGACACCACAGAGGGCAATGAGCAGTTCTTC.

This chain links TRBV2 with TRBJ1-2; TRBD1 agrees at 11 bases. V gave up 10 bases and J gave up 4 bases; unmatched junction bases: 5. Germline V gives CDR1 SNHLY, CDR2 FYNNEI. This CDR3 spans 13 amino acids. Here the CDR3 DNA reads TGTGCCATTGGGACAGGGGGAGGCTATGGCTACACCTTC. As protein: CAIGTGGGYGYTF.

The chain joins TRBV6-1 to TRBJ2-3; D may be TRBD2 (6 bases). V lost 3 bases to trimming and J lost 5 bases, with 9 bases between them. The germline CDR1 and CDR2 sequences are MNHNS and SASEGT. The CDR3 runs 13 residues. The CDR3 reads CASSERGRDTQYF. The DNA for the CDR3 is TGTGCCAGCAGTGAGCGGGGAAGAGATACGCAGTATTTT.

DNA for the CDR3: TGTGCCAGGGGACAGGGTGGAAGCTATGGCTACACCTTC. This sequence encodes CARGQGGSYGYTF. This chain connects TRBV2 to TRBJ1-2; 9 bases fit TRBD1. The V gene's germline CDR1 is SNHLY and CDR2 FYNNEI. This CDR3 spans 13 amino acids. V lost 9 bases, J lost 4 bases, and 6 bases stayed unmatched.

This clone was observed once. The CDR3 protein is CASSRDSTNEKLFF. CDR3 DNA: TGCGCCAGCAGCCGGGACAGTACTAATGAAAAACTGTTTTTT. The chain recombines TRBV5-1 with TRBJ1-4; 7 nucleotides line up with TRBD1. This CDR3 spans 14 amino acids. Per germline, CDR1 SGHRS and CDR2 YFSETQ. Trimming at V came to 4 bases and at J to 2 bases, leaving 2 bases not matched to a gene.

The rearrangement links TRBV7-2 to TRBJ2-1; D not certain. V was trimmed by 7 bases and J by 0 bases, leaving 13 bases between them. Germline V lookup: CDR1 SGHTA, CDR2 FQGNSA. There are 15 residues in the CDR3. CDR3 nucleotides: TGTGCCAGCATCGTCTCTCTCAGCTCCTACAATGAGCAGTTCTTC. This gives the protein CASIVSLSSYNEQFF. Variable domain in full (rest from reference TRBV7-2 and TRBJ2-1): GAGVSQSPSNKVTEKGKDVELRCDPISGHTALYWYRQSLGQGLEFLIYFQGNSAPDKSGLPSDRFSAERTGGSVSTLTIQRTQQEDSAVYLCASIVSLSSYNEQFFGPGTRLTVL.

This sequence joins TRBV6-1 and TRBJ1-2; 7 bases match TRBD1. V dropped 3 bases and J dropped 0; count of bases not matched to a gene: 4. CDR1 and CDR2 (germline): MNHNS, SASEGT. The CDR3 length is 15 residues. CDR3 amino acids: CASSDRGEANYGYTF. The CDR3 nucleotides read TGTGCCAGCAGTGACAGGGGGGAAGCTAACTATGGCTACACCTTC.

The J gene is TRBJ2-1, the V gene TRBV6-5; tentatively, D is TRBD1 or TRBD2 (5 bases each). V gave up 8 bases and J gave up 5 bases, with 19 bases separating them. The CDR3 loop spans 15 amino acids. Germline lookup yields CDR1 MNHEY and CDR2 SVGAGI. The CDR3 bases are TGTGCCAGCGTATTCGGGACGGCGATAAACAATGAGCAGTTCTTC. Its protein product is CASVFGTAINNEQFF.

V gene TRBV6-5 combines with J gene TRBJ1-1; the match to TRBD1 covers 7 bases. After removal of 5 bases from V and 11 bases from J, the junction contained 8 bases not matched to a gene. Germline V gene lookup returns CDR1 MNHEY and CDR2 SVGAGI. The CDR3 sequence is 12 residues long. Written as DNA, the CDR3 is TGTGCCAGCAGTCAGCGACAGGGTTGGGCTTTCTTT. Its protein is CASSQRQGWAFF.

This chain joins TRBV2 and TRBJ1-2; the D gene is possibly TRBD1 (6 bases). The CDR3 is made up of 16 amino acids. Trimming left V 8 bases short and J 3 bases short, with 22 bases between. In germline, CDR1 is SNHLY, CDR2 FYNNEI. CDR3 DNA sequence: TGTGCCAGCGGCTCACTGGAAGGAGGGGGGTACTATGGCTACACCTTC. It translates to CASGSLEGGGYYGYTF.

The chain has TRBV15 and TRBJ1-1, with 7 nucleotides matching TRBD1. Germline CDR1 and CDR2: LNHNV and YYDKDF (reference sequence). The CDR3 has 16 amino acids. The junction had 5 bases not matched to a gene; V was cut back by 1 base and J by 0 bases. In nucleotides, the CDR3 is TGTGCCACCAGCAGAGTCGGTAGGGGGCTGAACACTGAAGCTTTCTTT. Protein: CATSRVGRGLNTEAFF.

CDR3 nucleotides: TGTGCCAGCAGCCCTCAAGAGCGGGGGGGTACAGATACGCAGTATTTT. It is translated as CASSPQERGGTDTQYF. The chain has TRBV3-1 (or the pseudogene TRBV3-2) and TRBJ2-3; 10 bases line up with TRBD2. With 4 bases clipped from V and 3 bases from J, the junction kept 7 bases outside the gene matches. The CDR3 spans 16 residues. Germline lookup yields CDR1 LGHDT and CDR2 YNNKEL (reference sequence).

This clone has a single count. This sequence joins TRBV19 and TRBJ1-2; TRBD1 matches at 8 bases. Per germline, CDR1 LNHDA and CDR2 SQIVND (reference sequence). J was trimmed by 4 bases and V by 7 bases; bases with no gene match: 8. This CDR3 comprises 14 residues. CDR3 protein: CASTATGDTYGYTF. CDR3 bases: TGTGCCAGTACCGCGACAGGGGATACCTATGGCTACACCTTC.

This chain connects TRBV5-1 to TRBJ2-3, with D possibly being TRBD1 (5 bases). Germline V gene sequence: CDR1 SGHRS, CDR2 YFSETQ. V was pared by 3 bases and J by 2 bases, with 7 bases between. This CDR3 has 13 amino acids. The CDR3 is CASSSTVTDTQYF. In DNA form, the CDR3 reads TGCGCCAGCAGCTCGACAGTCACAGATACGCAGTATTTT.

The chain is built from TRBV18 and TRBJ1-1; unclear D gene. The length of the CDR3 is 14 residues. The V end was cut by 4 bases, the J end by 0 bases, with 9 bases between. Germline CDR1 KGHSH, CDR2 LQKENI. The CDR3 DNA reads TGTGCCAGCTCACAATCATTTCTGAACACTGAAGCTTTCTTT. This gives the protein CASSQSFLNTEAFF.

CDR3 DNA: TGTGCCAGCAGTGAAGCGGGGTTCTATGGCTACACCTTC. Protein sequence: CASSEAGFYGYTF. This rearrangement joins TRBV6-1 to TRBJ1-2; D gene uncertain. V was cut by 0 bases and J by 4 bases, with 6 bases left in between. Per the germline V gene, CDR1 is MNHNS and CDR2 is SASEGT. The CDR3 has 13 amino acids.

V gene TRBV7-2 combines with J gene TRBJ2-1; D assignment may be TRBD1 or TRBD2 (6 bases each). This CDR3 spans 14 amino acids. Germline CDR1 and CDR2: SGHTA and FQGNSA. The V gene lost 4 bases and the J gene lost 10 bases, with 17 bases spanning the gap. The CDR3 region is CASSYLGGLGEQFF. CDR3 bases: TGTGCCAGCAGCTATCTCGGGGGCTTGGGGGAGCAGTTCTTC.

The chain couples TRBV4-1 to TRBJ1-3; no clear D gene. CDR3 length: 14 amino acids. CDR1 is MGHRA and CDR2 is YSYEKL in the germline V gene. V was trimmed by 1 base and J by 4 bases, leaving 8 bases between them. In DNA, the CDR3 is TGCGCCAGCAGCCAAGGACCTGAGGGAAACACCATATATTTT. This codes for CASSQGPEGNTIYF.

The rearrangement uses TRBV3-1 (or the pseudogene TRBV3-2) and TRBJ1-1; 7 positions agree with TRBD1. The CDR3 length is 14 residues. V lost 4 bases and J lost 3; bases outside the gene matches: 5. The germline gives CDR1 LGHDT, CDR2 YNNKEL (reference sequence). The CDR3 DNA sequence: TGTGCCAGCAGCCCATTAACAGGGGACACTGAAGCTTTCTTT. Translation gives CASSPLTGDTEAFF.

The rearrangement joins TRBV29-1 to TRBJ2-2, with 8 positions matching TRBD1. In germline, CDR1 is SQVTM, CDR2 ANQGSEA. The CDR3 has 14 amino acids. J lost 6 bases, V lost 6 bases, and 9 bases had no gene match. CDR3 nucleotides: TGCAGCGTAGCCCGGGACAGGTCTCCCGGGGAGCTGTTTTTT. Amino acid sequence: CSVARDRSPGELFF.

This clone appeared a single time. The chain couples TRBV3-1 (or the pseudogene TRBV3-2) to TRBJ2-2, with D perhaps being TRBD1 or TRBD2 (5 bases each). Germline CDR1 and CDR2: LGHDT and YNNKEL (reference sequence). This CDR3 is built from 16 residues. The V end was cut by 4 bases, the J end by 0 bases, with 12 bases between. CDR3 coding DNA: TGTGCCAGCAGCCGGACCGGGACGACGAACACCGGGGAGCTGTTTTTT. It translates to CASSRTGTTNTGELFF.

The gene calls are TRBV6-2 or TRBV6-3 and TRBJ2-1; D possibly corresponds to TRBD1 (7 bases). Germline values: CDR1 MNHEY, CDR2 SVGEGT. The CDR3 is made up of 16 amino acids. V lost 5 bases to trimming and J lost 0 bases, with 14 bases between them. The CDR3 is CASSDPGGGSYNEQFF. The CDR3 DNA follows: TGTGCCAGCAGTGACCCAGGGGGAGGCTCCTACAATGAGCAGTTCTTC.

This chain connects TRBV16 to TRBJ1-2; D not resolved. Looked up from germline, CDR1 is KGHSY and CDR2 is FQNENV. This CDR3 has 15 amino acids. Between the trimmed V and J ends, which lost 2 bases and 6 bases, there was a span of 16 bases. The CDR3 nucleotides are TGTGCCAGCAGCCAAGATCATCGGGGAATCGATGGCTACACCTTC. Encoded protein: CASSQDHRGIDGYTF.

The rearrangement uses TRBV5-6 and TRBJ2-7, with 8 bases aligning to TRBD2. Germline values: CDR1 SGHDT, CDR2 YYEEEE. The CDR3 sequence is 16 residues long. Trimming at V came to 6 bases and at J to 1 base, leaving 12 bases not matched to a gene. CDR3 protein: CASTRSGGYHSYEQYF. As DNA, the CDR3 is TGTGCCAGCACTAGGTCGGGGGGGTACCATTCCTACGAGCAGTACTTC.

This clone was counted a single time. This sequence joins TRBV19 and TRBJ1-2; 9 nucleotides match TRBD1. The CDR3 has 14 amino acids. The V gene's germline CDR1 is LNHDA and CDR2 SQIVND (reference sequence). The junction had 8 bases not matched to a gene; V was cut back by 8 bases and J by 4 bases. The CDR3: CASSQTDRGYGYTF. The CDR3 DNA follows: TGTGCCAGTTCCCAAACGGACAGGGGCTATGGCTACACCTTC.